One and the same sample provided the 22 T cell receptor beta chains below, sequenced in a study of blood T cell repertoires in COVID-19. The repertoire was sequenced with immunoSEQ multiplex PCR; TCRdb's copy has only in-frame clones and lacks some. The sample records 310,000 or so clones, around 85% being singletons. Sequencing used PBMCs or T cells enriched from blood (not recorded which). The receptors were sampled from a woman in her thirties or forties who had recovered from COVID-19.

The chain carries TRBV10-1 and TRBJ1-2, with 7 bases that match TRBD1. The V gene end was trimmed by 5 bases and the J gene end by 7 bases; junction bases not matched to a gene: 7. The CDR3 is 13 amino acids. CDR1 and CDR2 (germline): WNHNN, SYGVQD (reference sequence). This chain's CDR3 is CASSTDRASGYTF. In DNA form, the CDR3 reads TGCGCCAGCAGTACCGACAGGGCTTCTGGCTACACCTTC.

The rearrangement links TRBV2 to TRBJ2-5; maybe TRBD1 (6 bases). The V and J ends lost 6 bases and 0 bases respectively, with 11 bases between them. The CDR3 has 14 residues. The germline gives CDR1 SNHLY, CDR2 FYNNEI. The CDR3 spells CASRPGQDQETQYF. CDR3 coding DNA: TGTGCCAGCAGACCGGGACAAGACCAAGAGACCCAGTACTTC.

The V and J genes are TRBV6-5 and TRBJ2-2, with 7 bases matching TRBD1. The CDR3 is 13 residues long. After removal of 10 bases from V and 11 bases from J, the junction contained 13 bases not matched to a gene. CDR1 is MNHEY and CDR2 is SVGAGI in the germline V gene. Written as DNA, the CDR3 is TGTGCCACCAGACAGGGAATTTCGGGTGAGCTGTTTTTT. Translated: CATRQGISGELFF.

The V and J genes are TRBV15 and TRBJ2-2; TRBD1 matches 8 bases. This CDR3 spans 17 amino acids. Germline CDR1 is LNHNV and CDR2 is YYDKDF (reference sequence). Trimming at V came to 3 bases and at J to 5 bases, leaving 11 bases not matched to a gene. The DNA for the CDR3 is TGTGCCACCAGCAGGATCGCCGGGACAGGAAGGACCGGGGAGCTGTTTTTT. Translated: CATSRIAGTGRTGELFF.

This chain joins TRBV6-2 or TRBV6-3 and TRBJ2-1, with D tentatively TRBD2 (5 bases). Germline CDR1 MNHEY, CDR2 SVGEGT. The CDR3 runs 12 residues. V gave up 6 bases and J gave up 12 bases, with 15 bases separating them. CDR3 loop: CASSINGVWQFF. CDR3 nucleotide sequence: TGTGCCAGCAGCATAAACGGGGTTTGGCAGTTCTTC.

The chain employs TRBV5-4 and TRBJ2-7; TRBD2 might be the D (6 bases). Trimming took 0 bases from V and 6 from J, leaving 13 bases between them. Looked up from germline, CDR1 is SGHNT and CDR2 is YYREEE (reference sequence). The CDR3 sequence is 14 residues long. The CDR3 sequence is CASSLGRGTAEQYF. CDR3 sequence (DNA): TGTGCCAGCAGCTTGGGACGGGGGACGGCCGAGCAGTACTTC.

The rearrangement uses TRBV6-5 and TRBJ1-1, with 9 bases lining up with TRBD1. The V segment lost 2 bases and the J segment 5 bases; nucleotides outside the gene matches: 3. The CDR3 runs 14 residues. Germline V CDR1 and CDR2: MNHEY, SVGAGI. CDR3 region: CASSYRDRVTEAFF. As DNA, the CDR3 is TGTGCCAGCAGTTACCGGGACAGGGTTACTGAAGCTTTCTTT.

CDR3 protein: CASSTSGSSYNEQFF. CDR3 bases: TGTGCCAGCAGTACGAGCGGGAGCTCCTACAATGAGCAGTTCTTC. The V and J genes are TRBV28 and TRBJ2-1; TRBD2 agrees at 8 bases. The CDR3 contains 15 residues. Losses at the gene ends were 5 bases for V and 0 bases for J; bases not matched to a gene: 3. Germline V CDR1 and CDR2: MDHEN, SYDVKM.

The genes are TRBV7-2 and TRBJ2-7, with D tentatively TRBD1 (5 bases). CDR3 size: 17 residues. V was cut by 5 bases and J by 2 bases, with 22 bases left in between. Germline V gene sequence: CDR1 SGHTA, CDR2 FQGNSA. In nucleotides, the CDR3 is TGTGCCAGCAGCGCAACAATTACAGGAGACACCCCCTACGAGCAGTACTTC. Its protein product is CASSATITGDTPYEQYF.

The chain has TRBV30 and TRBJ1-1, with unresolved D. The germline gives CDR1 GTSNPN, CDR2 SVGIG (reference sequence). The V end was cut by 0 bases, the J end by 10 bases, with 12 bases between. The CDR3 runs 12 residues. The CDR3 bases are TGTGCCTGGAGTGTACTAGGCTATGGAGCTTTCTTT. Its protein product is CAWSVLGYGAFF.

In regard to this clone: The sample carries other DNA sequences with the same CDR3. DNA of the CDR3: TGCGCCAGCAGCCTATCCACAGATACGCAGTATTTT. This sequence encodes CASSLSTDTQYF. V is TRBV5-1 and J is TRBJ2-3; no firm D call. CDR1 and CDR2 from the germline V gene are SGHRS and YFSETQ. Trimming removed 4 bases from V and 2 bases from J, with 5 bases in between. CDR3 length: 12 residues.

This clone was observed once. The gene calls are TRBV7-2 and TRBJ1-6, with D possibly matching TRBD1 (6 bases). Germline values: CDR1 SGHTA, CDR2 FQGNSA. V lost 1 base to trimming and J lost 7 bases, with 8 bases between them. The CDR3 consists of 14 residues. The CDR3 reads CASSLVGANSPLHF. For the CDR3, the DNA is TGTGCCAGCAGCTTAGTGGGGGCAAATTCACCCCTCCACTTT.

CDR3 nucleotides: TGCAGTGCTCGACTAGCTGGTGAGCAGTTCTTC. Translated: CSARLAGEQFF. This chain connects TRBV20-1 to TRBJ2-1; 7 nucleotides line up with TRBD2. The V segment lost 5 bases and the J segment 9 bases; nucleotides outside the gene matches: 4. Germline V lookup: CDR1 DFQATT, CDR2 SNEGSKA (reference sequence). The CDR3 runs 11 residues.

This sequence joins TRBV19 and TRBJ1-1; D unresolved. Trimming took off 3 bases at V and 1 base at J, with 9 bases between the two ends. CDR3 length: 14 residues. The germline gives CDR1 LNHDA, CDR2 SQIVND (reference sequence). The CDR3 nucleotides are TGTGCCAGTAGTATTCGACTGCAGAACACTGAAGCTTTCTTT. It codes for CASSIRLQNTEAFF. Combining the CDR3 with reference TRBV19 and TRBJ1-1 gives the whole variable domain DGGITQSPKYLFRKEGQNVTLSCEQNLNHDAMYWYRQDPGQGLRLIYYSQIVNDFQKGDIAEGYSVSREKKESFPLTVTSAQKNPTAFYLCASSIRLQNTEAFFGQGTRLTVV.

This chain uses TRBV27 with TRBJ1-6, with D tentatively TRBD1 (5 bases). Trimming pared 2 bases from V and 8 bases from J, leaving 13 bases between. Germline assignment: CDR1 MNHEY and CDR2 SMNVEV (reference sequence). This CDR3 has 15 amino acids. The CDR3 sequence: CASSLGGRRHSPLHF. In nucleotides, the CDR3 is TGTGCCAGCAGTTTAGGGGGGAGGAGGCATTCACCCCTCCACTTT.

This chain connects TRBV28 to TRBJ1-5, with D maybe TRBD1 (5 bases). The CDR3 extends over 12 amino acids. Germline assignment: CDR1 MDHEN and CDR2 SYDVKM. Trimming removed 6 bases at V and 9 bases at J, with 12 bases between. The CDR3 reads CASRGGFRPQHF. The CDR3 DNA sequence: TGTGCCAGCAGGGGGGGGTTTAGGCCCCAGCATTTT.

The V gene is TRBV10-3, the J gene TRBJ2-2; 8 bases line up with TRBD1. The CDR3 extends over 13 amino acids. Losses at the gene ends were 8 bases for V and 6 bases for J; bases not matched to a gene: 5. CDR1 is ENHRY, CDR2 SYGVKD, per germline. CDR3 sequence reads: CAIGEQGAGELFF. The CDR3 DNA reads TGTGCCATCGGGGAACAGGGGGCCGGGGAGCTGTTTTTT.

The chain uses TRBV19 and TRBJ2-1; 12 bases agree with TRBD2. Germline V lookup: CDR1 LNHDA, CDR2 SQIVND (reference sequence). The CDR3 length is 16 residues. J gave up 8 bases and V 7 bases, and 12 bases lay outside the gene matches. The CDR3 region has the DNA TGTGCCAGTAAAGGACTAGCGGGAACTCTTAGGTATGAGCAGTTCTTC. Its translation is CASKGLAGTLRYEQFF. Full variable domain (outside the CDR3, taken from reference TRBV19 and TRBJ2-1): DGGITQSPKYLFRKEGQNVTLSCEQNLNHDAMYWYRQDPGQGLRLIYYSQIVNDFQKGDIAEGYSVSREKKESFPLTVTSAQKNPTAFYLCASKGLAGTLRYEQFFGPGTRLTVL.

CDR3 DNA: TGTGCCAGCAGTGCATATTGGACAGGGTTTTCCCACCTTGAAAAACTGTTTTTT. Translation: CASSAYWTGFSHLEKLFF. The chain joins TRBV28 to TRBJ1-4, with 8 positions matching TRBD1. The CDR3 spans 18 residues. Germline lookup yields CDR1 MDHEN and CDR2 SYDVKM. The V gene end was trimmed by 5 bases and the J gene end by 7 bases; junction bases not matched to a gene: 18.

The V gene is TRBV2, the J gene TRBJ2-1; D ambiguous. CDR1 is SNHLY, CDR2 FYNNEI, per germline. Trimming left V 0 bases short and J 6 bases short, with 9 bases between. This CDR3 has 14 amino acids. The CDR3 loop reads CASSEARQINEQFF. The CDR3, as DNA: TGTGCCAGCAGTGAAGCGCGGCAGATCAATGAGCAGTTCTTC. Drawing the rest from reference TRBV2 and TRBJ2-1, the complete variable domain is EPEVTQTPSHQVTQMGQEVILRCVPISNHLYFYWYRQILGQKVEFLVSFYNNEISEKSEIFDDQFSVERPDGSNFTLKIRSTKLEDSAMYFCASSEARQINEQFFGPGTRLTVL.

V gene TRBV9 combines with J gene TRBJ1-4; D remains unclear. V gave up 3 bases and J gave up 10 bases, with 16 bases separating them. From germline, CDR1 is SGDLS and CDR2 YYNGEE. There are 14 residues in the CDR3. The CDR3: CASSGAGASGKLFF. CDR3 coding DNA: TGTGCCAGCAGCGGAGCTGGAGCGAGCGGAAAACTGTTTTTT.

The chain combines TRBV28 with TRBJ1-5; 7 nucleotides line up with TRBD1. The junction had 13 bases not matched to a gene; V was cut back by 6 bases and J by 5 bases. The CDR3 consists of 16 residues. Germline V lookup: CDR1 MDHEN, CDR2 SYDVKM. This chain's CDR3 is CASSLPGDSRDQPQHF. The DNA of the CDR3 is TGTGCCAGCAGCCTCCCAGGGGACAGTCGAGATCAGCCCCAGCATTTT.